Listed below are T cell receptor beta chains from one sample, sequenced in a study of blood T cell repertoires in COVID-19. The method was immunoSEQ multiplex PCR; TCRdb's version includes in-frame clones alone and lacks a portion of them. The top ten hold 4.5% to 5% of the sample, which has fewer than 200,000 clones, around 92% seen once. The sample was peripheral blood. The receptors come from a man in his thirties or forties with COVID-19, enrolled during active disease. CDR3s leave out the opening cysteine and the closing phenylalanine or tryptophan. Fields, in order: V gene, CDR3 length, J gene, CDR3 protein.

TRBV19	12	TRBJ1-2	ASRITGTNYGYT
TRBV7-8	10	TRBJ1-5	ASSLAGQPQH
TRBV30	10	TRBJ2-3	AWSAFTDTQY
TRBV6-2/TRBV6-3	13	TRBJ2-4	ASSGAYLAKNIQY
TRBV7-9	11	TRBJ2-1	ASSSTGDDEQF
TRBV11-3	14	TRBJ1-3	ASSSGQGSSGNTIY
TRBV19	14	TRBJ1-2	ASSMVSGGPRYGYT
TRBV5-3	16	TRBJ1-5	ARSVGTGVGNSNQPQH
TRBV5-1	9	TRBJ2-7	ASRVGGEQY
TRBV7-3	11	TRBJ2-1	ASSSLLEGEQF
TRBV5-1	10	TRBJ1-2	ASREGEGGYT
TRBV6-5	11	TRBJ1-4	ASSWDRGEKLF
TRBV5-5	12	TRBJ2-5	ASSLNSGGRTPH
TRBV30	14	TRBJ2-5	AWSAASGRAQETQY
TRBV7-2	15	TRBJ2-3	ASSPQASGGVTDTQY
TRBV3-1/TRBV3-2	13	TRBJ1-2	ASSQGAGTGYGYT
TRBV10-3	13	TRBJ2-7	AISEPGLADYEQY
TRBV6-4	13	TRBJ1-5	ASSVTGGSNQPQH
TRBV9	11	TRBJ1-1	ASSVDGNTEAF
TRBV5-1	17	TRBJ2-1	ASSLGTSGGLSSYNEQF